The 6 T cell receptor beta chains in this list originate from one sample, sequenced in a study of blood T cell repertoires in COVID-19. Sequenced by immunoSEQ multiplex PCR; TCRdb stores in-frame clones only, minus some. The repertoire holds over 50,000 clones, about 81% seen once, with approximately 14% in the top ten. The sequenced material came from peripheral blood. These receptors all stem from a man older than 75 with acute or convalescent COVID-19.

The chain uses TRBV5-8 and TRBJ1-2; 7 bases line up with TRBD1. The J segment lost 5 bases and the V segment lost 3 bases, leaving 1 base of the junction unmatched. Germline V gene sequence: CDR1 SGHTS, CDR2 YDEGEE. There are 12 residues in the CDR3. CDR3 nucleotide sequence: TGTGCCAGCAGCTCGACAGGGTATGGCTACACCTTC. It codes for CASSSTGYGYTF.

This chain connects TRBV5-1 to TRBJ1-2; D remains unclear. In germline, CDR1 is SGHRS, CDR2 YFSETQ. The CDR3 covers 14 residues. Trimming took off 1 base at V and 0 bases at J, with 7 bases between the two ends. This CDR3 reads CASSLKQANYGYTF. DNA for the CDR3: TGCGCCAGCAGCTTGAAGCAGGCTAACTATGGCTACACCTTC. Full variable domain (outside the CDR3, taken from reference TRBV5-1 and TRBJ1-2): KAGVTQTPRYLIKTRGQQVTLSCSPISGHRSVSWYQQTPGQGLQFLFEYFSETQRNKGNFPGRFSGRQFSNSRSEMNVSTLELGDSALYLCASSLKQANYGYTFGSGTRLTVV.

This clone was seen a handful of times. This chain joins TRBV24-1 and TRBJ2-2; no definite D call. Germline-derived CDR1 and CDR2 are KGHDR and SFDVKD. CDR3 length: 12 amino acids. V was trimmed by 2 bases and J by 9 bases, leaving 6 bases between them. CDR3 DNA: TGTGCCACCAGTGATTCTAGGTGGGAGCTGTTTTTT. As protein: CATSDSRWELFF.

This clone has only a few counts. CDR3 residues: CSATTGVDEQYF. The CDR3 coding sequence is TGCAGCGCCACAACAGGGGTTGACGAGCAGTACTTC. The chain is built from TRBV29-1 and TRBJ2-7; TRBD1 matches 7 bases. V lost 7 bases and J lost 5; bases outside the gene matches: 8. The CDR3 runs 12 residues. The V gene's germline CDR1 is SQVTM and CDR2 ANQGSEA.

The chain recombines TRBV5-1 with TRBJ2-1, with D perhaps TRBD1 (6 bases). The CDR3 loop spans 13 amino acids. V shed 0 bases and J shed 9 bases, with 10 bases lying between them. CDR1 and CDR2 (germline): SGHRS, YFSETQ. DNA for the CDR3: TGCGCCAGCAGCTTGGCCAGGGGTAGTGAGCAGTTCTTC. Its translation is CASSLARGSEQFF.

The chain has TRBV24-1 and TRBJ2-1; a possible D gene is TRBD2 (5 bases). The CDR3 loop spans 14 amino acids. V was pared by 6 bases and J by 5 bases, with 13 bases between. Per germline, CDR1 KGHDR and CDR2 SFDVKD. The CDR3 protein is CATSSEVGHNEQFF. As DNA, the CDR3 is TGTGCCACCAGTTCGGAGGTTGGCCACAATGAGCAGTTCTTC.